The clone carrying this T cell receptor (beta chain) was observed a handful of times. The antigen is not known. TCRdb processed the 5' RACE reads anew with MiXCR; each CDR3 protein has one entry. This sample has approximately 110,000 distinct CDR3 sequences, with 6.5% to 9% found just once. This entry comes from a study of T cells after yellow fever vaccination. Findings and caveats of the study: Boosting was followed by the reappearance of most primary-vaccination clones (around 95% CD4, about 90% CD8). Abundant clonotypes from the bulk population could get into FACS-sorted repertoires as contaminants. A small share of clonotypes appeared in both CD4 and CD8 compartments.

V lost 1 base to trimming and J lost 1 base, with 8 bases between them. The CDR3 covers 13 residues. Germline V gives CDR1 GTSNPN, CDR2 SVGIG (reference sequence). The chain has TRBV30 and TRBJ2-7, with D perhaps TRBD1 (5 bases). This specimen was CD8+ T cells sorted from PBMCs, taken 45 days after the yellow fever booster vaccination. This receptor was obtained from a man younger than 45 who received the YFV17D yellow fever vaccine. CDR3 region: CAWSEGPSYEQYF. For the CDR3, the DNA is TGTGCCTGGAGTGAGGGGCCTTCCTACGAGCAGTACTTC.